These 31 T cell receptor beta chains came from one sample sequenced in a study of T-cell reconstitution after alpha-beta-depleted transplantation in children. Preparation of the TCRbeta library was carried out with unique molecular identifiers. TCRdb recomputed calls from the PCR reads with MiXCR, one row per CDR3 protein. The data hold about 830,000 distinct CDR3 sequences, with under 20% observed a single time. The source material was PBMCs, mostly from graft donor cells, sampled 360 days after TCRalphabeta/CD19-depleted stem cell transplant. These receptors all stem from a male patient aged 10 to 17 who had a stem cell transplant for acute lymphoblastic leukemia, so the T cells may come from the graft donor.

This clonotype occurred a few times. The V call is TRBV29-1, the J call TRBJ2-1, with 8 bases matching TRBD2. Germline CDR1 SQVTM, CDR2 ANQGSEA. V lost 7 bases and J lost 6; bases outside the gene matches: 8. This CDR3 is built from 13 residues. The CDR3 DNA sequence: TGCAGCGAAAGGACTAGCCTAGGCAATGAGCAGTTCTTC. Translation gives CSERTSLGNEQFF.

This clonotype has more than one count but fewer than ten. V and J are TRBV27 and TRBJ2-7; D ambiguous. Germline loops: CDR1 MNHEY, CDR2 SMNVEV (reference sequence). The CDR3 loop spans 14 amino acids. V lost 3 bases, J lost 1 base, and 10 bases lay in between. The CDR3 region has the DNA TGTGCCAGCAGTTTGGGGTCTGAGTCCTACGAGCAGTACTTC. Translated, it gives CASSLGSESYEQYF.

This clonotype was seen only once. The J gene is TRBJ2-1, the V gene TRBV7-3; a weak D match, TRBD2 (6 bases). This CDR3 contains 13 residues. V was clipped by 0 bases and J by 12 bases, with 12 bases between them. Germline V lookup: CDR1 SGHTA, CDR2 FQGTGA. The CDR3 DNA follows: TGTGCCAGCAGCTTAACGTCGGAGGGCTCGCAGTTCTTC. Its translation is CASSLTSEGSQFF. The full variable domain, completed using reference TRBV7-3 and TRBJ2-1, is GAGVSQTPSNKVTEKGKYVELRCDPISGHTALYWYRQSLGQGPEFLIYFQGTGAADDSGLPNDRFFAVRPEGSVSTLKIQRTERGDSAVYLCASSLTSEGSQFFGPGTRLTVL.

The gene calls are TRBV5-4 and TRBJ2-5, with 10 bases fitting TRBD1. CDR1 is SGHNT, CDR2 YYREEE, per germline (reference sequence). V was clipped by 5 bases and J by 5 bases; unmatched bases: 6. The CDR3 has 14 amino acids. CDR3 coding DNA: TGTGCCAGCAGACAGACAGGGGGCTTGGAGACCCAGTACTTC. Protein: CASRQTGGLETQYF.

The chain joins TRBV5-1 to TRBJ2-2, with D uncertain. The germline CDR1 and CDR2 sequences are SGHRS and YFSETQ. This CDR3 spans 14 amino acids. Trimming pared 5 bases from V and 4 bases from J, leaving 12 bases between. The CDR3 reads CASRSLMATGELFF. The DNA of the CDR3 is TGCGCCAGCAGGTCCCTAATGGCCACCGGGGAGCTGTTTTTT.

This clonotype was seen repeatedly, ten times or more. The chain carries TRBV20-1 and TRBJ2-1; D perhaps matches TRBD2 (6 bases). Germline CDR1 and CDR2: DFQATT and SNEGSKA (reference sequence). V lost 2 bases, J lost 0 bases, and 11 bases lay in between. The CDR3 loop spans 15 amino acids. CDR3 loop: CSARRPGSSYNEQFF. DNA of the CDR3: TGCAGTGCTAGAAGGCCCGGGAGCTCCTACAATGAGCAGTTCTTC.

This clonotype was seen at least ten times. The chain employs TRBV7-9 and TRBJ2-7, with 8 bases lining up with TRBD1. The CDR3 has 13 amino acids. V lost 3 bases and J lost 5; bases outside the gene matches: 3. The germline V gene has CDR1 SEHNR and CDR2 FQNEAQ (reference sequence). CDR3 residues: CASSFRGLNEQYF. The CDR3 DNA follows: TGTGCCAGCAGCTTCAGGGGGCTCAACGAGCAGTACTTC.

This sequence joins TRBV20-1 and TRBJ2-1, with 9 bases lining up with TRBD2. CDR1 is DFQATT, CDR2 SNEGSKA, per germline (reference sequence). V shed 2 bases, J shed 3 bases, and the junction held 5 bases outside the gene matches. The length of the CDR3 is 15 residues. DNA for the CDR3: TGCAGTGCTAGATTAGCGGGAGCTTACTACAATGAGCAGTTCTTC. Translating gives CSARLAGAYYNEQFF.

V and J are TRBV12-3 or TRBV12-4 and TRBJ2-7; D may correspond to TRBD1 or TRBD2 (5 bases each). V was shortened by 6 bases and J by 1 base, with 22 bases between the two germline ends. The CDR3 runs 17 residues. CDR3 residues: CASSRTWGIVESYEQYF. As DNA, the CDR3 is TGTGCCAGCAGCCGCACATGGGGGATAGTAGAATCCTACGAGCAGTACTTC.

This clonotype was picked up many times. This chain joins TRBV20-1 and TRBJ2-3, with 10 bases aligning to TRBD1. The CDR3 is 16 amino acids. Germline CDR1 reads DFQATT; CDR2 reads SNEGSKA (reference sequence). With V trimmed by 3 bases and J by 9 bases, 15 bases remained unmatched. The CDR3 DNA follows: TGCAGTGCTAGGGGTGACAGGGGGCGCAGGACGGCCACGCAGTATTTT. This sequence encodes CSARGDRGRRTATQYF.

This clonotype was seen at least ten times. The CDR3 coding sequence is TGCAGCGGCATGACTGGCACTGAAGCTTTCTTT. Protein: CSGMTGTEAFF. This chain connects TRBV29-1 to TRBJ1-1; D unresolved. The V end was cut by 7 bases, the J end by 4 bases, with 10 bases between. The CDR3 contains 11 residues. The germline gives CDR1 SQVTM, CDR2 ANQGSEA.

There are a few counts of this clonotype. The chain couples TRBV5-5 to TRBJ2-1; the D is unclear. V lost 4 bases and J 5 bases, leaving 10 bases between the germline ends. The CDR3 totals 13 residues. Germline CDR1 is SGHKS and CDR2 is YYEKEE (reference sequence). The CDR3 coding sequence is TGTGCCAGCAGCCCCCTTATTAACAATGAGCAGTTCTTC. Translated: CASSPLINNEQFF.

The V and J genes are TRBV3-1 and TRBJ2-2, with 8 bases aligning to TRBD2. Germline CDR1 reads LGHDT; CDR2 reads YNNKEL (reference sequence). CDR3 length equals 17 residues. Trimming at V came to 3 bases and at J to 7 bases, leaving 13 bases not matched to a gene. CDR3 loop: CASSHPGRATPGGELFF. The CDR3, as DNA: TGTGCCAGCAGCCACCCCGGGAGGGCCACCCCTGGCGGGGAGCTGTTTTTT.

This clonotype has just a few counts. The chain carries TRBV18 and TRBJ1-2; 7 bases align to TRBD1. V trimming: 1 base; J trimming: 0 bases; junction bases outside the gene matches: 5. CDR3 length: 16 residues. CDR1 is KGHSH, CDR2 LQKENI, per germline. The CDR3 coding sequence is TGTGCCAGCTCACCACTGGGGACAGAGACTAACTATGGCTACACCTTC. Translated: CASSPLGTETNYGYTF.

The chain carries TRBV5-1 and TRBJ1-1; TRBD1 matches at 7 bases. From germline, CDR1 is SGHRS and CDR2 YFSETQ. V lost 0 bases and J lost 4; bases outside the gene matches: 6. The CDR3 contains 15 residues. CDR3 sequence reads: CASSLEVTGRTEAFF. DNA of the CDR3: TGCGCCAGCAGCTTGGAGGTGACAGGGCGCACTGAAGCTTTCTTT.

This clonotype was counted many times. The chain combines TRBV25-1 with TRBJ2-3; D is unclear. The V and J ends lost 6 bases and 3 bases respectively, with 7 bases between them. Germline CDR1 reads MGHDK; CDR2 reads SYGVNS. There are 12 residues in the CDR3. CDR3 DNA: TGTGCCAGCAGCCACCGAACAGATACGCAGTATTTT. It codes for CASSHRTDTQYF.

This clonotype was counted only a few times. DNA of the CDR3: TGCGCCAGCAGCACAGGACAGGGGCAACAGCCCCAGCATTTT. The encoded protein is CASSTGQGQQPQHF. The J gene is TRBJ1-5, the V gene TRBV5-1, with 9 nucleotides matching TRBD1. Trimming cost V 4 bases and J 7 bases; bases outside gene matches: 6. The CDR3 has 14 amino acids. CDR1 SGHRS and CDR2 YFSETQ come from the germline V gene.

The genes are TRBV18 and TRBJ2-5; D perhaps matches TRBD2 (6 bases). Trimming cost V 0 bases and J 7 bases, with 18 bases left between them. This CDR3 region has 16 residues. The V gene's germline CDR1 is KGHSH and CDR2 LQKENI. For the CDR3, the DNA is TGTGCCAGCTCACCACCGGAGGGCAAGGTGGAAGGGACCCAGTACTTC. It codes for CASSPPEGKVEGTQYF.

V usage is TRBV20-1 and J usage is TRBJ2-3; 11 positions agree with TRBD2. Germline V gene data show CDR1 as DFQATT and CDR2 as SNEGSKA (reference sequence). The CDR3 spans 19 residues. V lost 1 base, J lost 2 bases, and 14 bases stayed unmatched. Written as DNA, the CDR3 is TGCAGTGCTAGAGTTAGCGGGAGGGCCAGAGGGGGCCTCACAGATACGCAGTATTTT. Translated: CSARVSGRARGGLTDTQYF.

The chain links TRBV10-1 to TRBJ1-5; tentative D call: TRBD1 (6 bases). Trimming cost V 8 bases and J 9 bases, with 14 bases left between them. Germline values: CDR1 WNHNN, CDR2 SYGVQD (reference sequence). This CDR3 is built from 12 residues. The CDR3 is CASGAGALPQHF. The CDR3 DNA reads as TGCGCCAGCGGCGCGGGGGCCCTGCCCCAGCATTTT.

This chain uses TRBV19 with TRBJ2-5; 8 bases agree with TRBD1. The length of the CDR3 is 14 residues. The V and J ends lost 6 bases and 3 bases, in that order; junction bases with no gene match: 6. Per the germline V gene, CDR1 is LNHDA and CDR2 is SQIVND (reference sequence). For the CDR3, the DNA is TGTGCCAGTAGCAACGACAGGGGAGAAGAGACCCAGTACTTC. Residues: CASSNDRGEETQYF.

In this sample, this clonotype turned up a few times. The rearrangement uses TRBV24-1 and TRBJ2-7; TRBD2 is a possible D gene (6 bases). Deletions cut 9 bases from V and 0 bases from J, with 14 bases between. Germline V CDR1 and CDR2: KGHDR, SFDVKD. The CDR3 loop spans 14 amino acids. The CDR3 DNA sequence: TGTGCCACCGGCGGCGGGAAGAGCTCCTACGAGCAGTACTTC. Translating it yields CATGGGKSSYEQYF.

This chain links TRBV4-2 with TRBJ2-5; possibly TRBD1 for D (6 bases). Germline CDR1 is LGHNA and CDR2 is YNFKEQ. V was shortened by 2 bases and J by 2 bases, with 18 bases between the two germline ends. The CDR3 runs 17 residues. CDR3: CASSQTGSRKSQETQYF. The CDR3 DNA is TGTGCCAGCAGCCAAACAGGGTCCAGGAAATCTCAAGAGACCCAGTACTTC.

This clonotype appeared a few times. V is TRBV5-1 and J is TRBJ2-1; TRBD2 matches at 11 bases. J lost 7 bases, V lost 4 bases, and 10 bases had no gene match. The CDR3 extends over 16 amino acids. Germline CDR1 is SGHRS and CDR2 is YFSETQ. The chain's CDR3 is CASSTNTSGRRNEQFF. The CDR3, as DNA: TGCGCCAGCAGCACGAACACTAGCGGGAGAAGGAATGAGCAGTTCTTC.

This chain connects TRBV19 to TRBJ1-1; 7 bases are a match to TRBD1. V trimming: 6 bases; J trimming: 8 bases; junction bases outside the gene matches: 6. CDR1 and CDR2 from the germline V gene are LNHDA and SQIVND (reference sequence). This CDR3 comprises 12 residues. CDR3 sequence: CASRDDRVEAFF. CDR3 DNA sequence: TGTGCCAGTAGGGACGACAGGGTAGAAGCTTTCTTT.

This clonotype was seen more than once but under ten times. The V gene is TRBV11-2, the J gene TRBJ1-4, with 8 nucleotides matching TRBD1. V gave up 4 bases and J gave up 11 bases; unmatched junction bases: 3. The CDR3 sequence is 12 residues long. Germline V gene lookup returns CDR1 SGHAT and CDR2 FQNNGV. The chain's CDR3 is CASSSDREKLFF. As DNA, the CDR3 is TGTGCCAGCAGCTCGGACAGGGAGAAACTGTTTTTT.

V gene TRBV11-2 combines with J gene TRBJ2-7, with unresolved D. V lost 4 bases and J 4 bases, leaving 14 bases between the germline ends. CDR1 and CDR2 (germline): SGHAT, FQNNGV. The CDR3 spans 14 residues. The CDR3 spells CASSSWSRRYEQYF. For the CDR3, the DNA is TGTGCCAGCAGCTCCTGGTCCCGAAGATACGAGCAGTACTTC.

This clonotype was seen more than once but under ten times. This chain uses TRBV7-9 with TRBJ2-2; 10 nucleotides align to TRBD2. CDR1 is SEHNR, CDR2 FQNEAQ, per germline (reference sequence). The CDR3 extends over 16 amino acids. J was trimmed by 7 bases and V by 5 bases; bases with no gene match: 10. CDR3 loop: CASSPPLAGVVGELFF. Here the CDR3 DNA reads TGTGCCAGCAGCCCTCCCCTAGCGGGAGTCGTCGGGGAGCTGTTTTTT.

The chain uses TRBV20-1 and TRBJ2-7, with a possible D match to TRBD2 (5 bases). The germline V and J ends were trimmed by 6 bases and 0 bases, with 9 bases remaining between them. Germline lookup yields CDR1 DFQATT and CDR2 SNEGSKA (reference sequence). The CDR3 totals 12 residues. In DNA form, the CDR3 reads TGCAGTGCGACTATCCACTCCTACGAGCAGTACTTC. Translation: CSATIHSYEQYF.

This chain connects TRBV9 to TRBJ1-3; D uncertain. V was trimmed by 3 bases and J by 0 bases, leaving 13 bases between them. CDR1 and CDR2 from the germline V gene are SGDLS and YYNGEE. The CDR3 is 16 amino acids. The CDR3 coding sequence is TGTGCCAGCAGCGGTTTAGGGTTCTTCTCTGGAAACACCATATATTTT. Translating it yields CASSGLGFFSGNTIYF.

This clonotype was counted only a few times. The rearrangement uses TRBV12-3 or TRBV12-4 and TRBJ2-3; 7 bases align to TRBD2. V lost 0 bases to trimming and J lost 5 bases; unmatched junction nucleotides: 8. This CDR3 spans 16 amino acids. In DNA form, the CDR3 reads TGTGCCAGCAGTTTAGCGCAGGCTAGCGGCCTAGATACGCAGTATTTT. Translating gives CASSLAQASGLDTQYF.